The TCR beta chain described here comes from a study of blood T cell repertoires in COVID-19. Study background: Italy, Spain and the United States were the sources of the convalescent and acute COVID-19 samples. Nucleic acid was either cDNA or gDNA, and it came from T cells, B-cell-depleted T cells, or PBMCs.

This clone was seen a single time. Germline V gives CDR1 SGHNT, CDR2 YYREEE (reference sequence). With 3 bases removed from V and 4 bases from J, the gap between germline ends came to 19 bases. CDR3 length equals 16 residues. As processed by the authors: Amplified reference gene primers provided the basis for estimating nucleated cell counts. Repertoires were generated with immunoSEQ multiplex PCR, while TCRdb's copy carries only in-frame clones and drops some. V and J calls and clone size come straight from that table; D and trimming were deduced from the DNA. The table has approximately 250,000 clones, approximately 86% seen once.

The sequenced material came from peripheral blood. The receptor was derived from a young man with active or convalescent COVID-19. The rearrangement links TRBV5-4 to TRBJ1-2; TRBD1 might be the D (5 bases). This chain's CDR3 is CASSSAKTVSVYGYTF. The CDR3 DNA reads TGTGCCAGCAGCTCAGCTAAGACAGTTTCCGTCTATGGCTACACCTTC. The complete variable domain, with remaining parts taken from reference TRBV5-4 and TRBJ1-2, reads ETGVTQSPTHLIKTRGQQVTLRCSSQSGHNTVSWYQQALGQGPQFIFQYYREEENGRGNFPPRFSGLQFPNYSSELNVNALELDDSALYLCASSSAKTVSVYGYTFGSGTRLTVV.